This T cell receptor beta chain was observed in a study of T-cell memory formation after mild COVID-19. For the study at large: Across donors, TCR clusters were largely donor specific.

Overall study results and limits: Clones that contracted from day 15 to 85 had balanced CD4/CD8; later expanders were CD4+ biased. Among CD4+ contracting clones, most were CM and EM, and CD8+ ones EMRA.

Each CDR3 protein gets one entry after TCRdb re-called the 5' RACE reads with MiXCR. This table has 150,000 or so distinct CDR3 sequences, roughly a third appearing once. This clonotype was picked up a small number of times. Its specificity is not known. This CDR3 is built from 12 residues. Trimming left V 4 bases short and J 6 bases short, with 7 bases between. The V gene's germline CDR1 is MGHRA and CDR2 YSYEKL. This chain joins TRBV4-1 and TRBJ2-1; unclear D gene. This TCR came from an adult woman who had mild COVID-19 (a few samples of this study predate the infection). Cell type and time point are not known. Input material: PBMCs or a T cell subset sorted from them (not recorded which). CDR3 sequence reads: CASSRPGNEQFF. As DNA, the CDR3 is TGCGCCAGCAGCCGGCCGGGCAATGAGCAGTTCTTC.